This T cell receptor beta chain was identified during a study of CD8 T cells in Susac syndrome. Study-wide results and caveats: Acknowledgment was made by the study that its TCR sequencing and HLA analysis involved a relatively small number of individuals.

This clonotype was found once. Its antigen is unknown. Healthy donors formed controls matched for age and sex. TEMRA cells were FACS-enriched, and CD8+ and CD4+ T cells were isolated negatively. Random-hexamer reverse transcription was applied to about 0.45 to 1 ug RNA. Amplification of the TCR beta CDR3 was carried out by immunoSEQ multiplex PCR, which spanned a total of 54 Vbeta and 13 Jbeta segments. Using its own MiXCR run on the immunoSEQ multiplex PCR reads, TCRdb lists one record per CDR3 protein. The table lists roughly 190,000 distinct CDR3 sequences, about 95% of them singletons. This sequence originates from a human donor in good health. Sequenced material: CD4+ T cells from PBMCs.

DNA of the CDR3: TGCAGTGCTCGACAGGGTTCCCTCTCCTACAATGAGCAGTTCTTC. This translates into CSARQGSLSYNEQFF. V gene TRBV20-1 combines with J gene TRBJ2-1, with 7 bases matching TRBD1. Losses at the gene ends were 5 bases for V and 0 bases for J; bases not matched to a gene: 7. The CDR3 extends over 15 amino acids. The germline V gene has CDR1 DFQATT and CDR2 SNEGSKA (reference sequence).